A selection of T cell receptor beta chains follows, all from one sample in a study of CD8 T cells in Susac syndrome. TCRdb used MiXCR to reprocess the immunoSEQ multiplex PCR reads, holding one entry per CDR3 protein. The sample yields some 75,000 distinct CDR3 sequences, about 94% seen once. The specimen sequenced was CD8+ T cells from PBMCs. These receptors originate from a human donor with Susac syndrome. Both conserved end residues are part of each CDR3. Each record gives: CDR3 length, D gene, J gene, V gene, clone size, CDR3 DNA, CDR3 protein. The D gene is left open where the match is weak. Rows give clone size only sometimes, using once, few, many, or a class for an expanded clone.

>13|TRBD1|TRBJ1-2|TRBV3-1|NA
TGTGCCAGCAGCCAAAGTCGGACAGGCGGCTACACCTTC
CASSQSRTGGYTF
>15|NA|TRBJ2-5|TRBV5-4|NA
TGTGCCAGCAGCTTGATGCTGGGTCTTGAAGAGACCCAGTACTTC
CASSLMLGLEETQYF
>14|NA|TRBJ2-7|TRBV6-1|NA
TGTGCCAGCAGTGAAGAGGGGCCGACTTACGAGCAGTACTTC
CASSEEGPTYEQYF
>15|NA|TRBJ1-1|TRBV28|NA
TGTGCCAGCACGAAGGGGTGGGGCATGGACACTGAAGCTTTCTTT
CASTKGWGMDTEAFF
>16|TRBD2|TRBJ2-3|TRBV3-1|NA
TGTGCCAGCAGCCAAGATCCGGGGGGGGGCCGGGATACGCAGTATTTT
CASSQDPGGGRDTQYF
>15|NA|TRBJ1-5|TRBV7-2|once
TGTGCCAGCCGGCAGGGAGGCCAAGCTTATCAGCCCCAGCATTTT
CASRQGGQAYQPQHF
>16|NA|TRBJ1-6|TRBV5-6|NA
TGTGCCAGCAGCTCGTCCACACAGGGCCTGAATTCACCCCTCCACTTT
CASSSSTQGLNSPLHF
>17|TRBD2|TRBJ2-3|TRBV7-2|NA
TGTGCCAGCAGCTTAGGTGTCGGGGCGGGAGTTGTAGATACGCAGTATTTT
CASSLGVGAGVVDTQYF
>14|NA|TRBJ1-2|TRBV7-9|NA
TGTGCCAGCAGCTTAGCAGGGCATGGCTATGGCTACACCTTC
CASSLAGHGYGYTF
>12|TRBD1|TRBJ1-1|TRBV30|NA
TGTGCCTGGAGATTGGACAGGCCGCGGGCTTTCTTT
CAWRLDRPRAFF
>14|TRBD1|TRBJ1-2|TRBV20-1|once
TGCAGTGCTTGGGACAGGCAAACTAACTATGGCTACACCTTC
CSAWDRQTNYGYTF
>13|NA|TRBJ2-1|TRBV24-1|NA
TGTGCCACCAGTGATAGACAGAGGAATGAGCAGTTCTTC
CATSDRQRNEQFF
>15|TRBD1|TRBJ1-2|TRBV10-3|NA
TGTGCCATCAGTGAGTCGAGGGGGCGCAACTATGGCTACACCTTC
CAISESRGRNYGYTF
>13|NA|TRBJ1-5|TRBV19|NA
TGTGCCAGTAGTATGACAGGTAATCAGCCCCAGCATTTT
CASSMTGNQPQHF
>14|NA|TRBJ1-1|TRBV4-1|NA
TGCGCCAGCAGCCAAGATTTTGGGTACACTGAAGCTTTCTTT
CASSQDFGYTEAFF
>14|NA|TRBJ2-7|TRBV21-1|NA
TGTGCCAGCAGCACCGGACAGGGAGTCTACGAGCAGTACTTC
CASSTGQGVYEQYF
>14|NA|TRBJ2-1|TRBV10-3|NA
TGTGCCATCAGTGAACAGGGATCCTACAATGAGCAGTTCTTC
CAISEQGSYNEQFF
>14|NA|TRBJ1-1|TRBV12-3/TRBV12-4|NA
TGTGCCAGCGATATACAGGGTAGGGACACTGAAGCTTTCTTT
CASDIQGRDTEAFF
>15|TRBD2|TRBJ2-7|TRBV7-2|NA
TGTGCCAGCAGCGTTTCCGGGACTAGCTCCTACGAGCAGTACTTC
CASSVSGTSSYEQYF
>10|NA|TRBJ1-1|TRBV29-1|NA
TGCAGCGTTAAGCCCACTGAAGCTTTCTTT
CSVKPTEAFF
>13|NA|TRBJ2-1|TRBV30|NA
TGTGCCTGGTCACGGGAGACCTACAATGAGCAGTTCTTC
CAWSRETYNEQFF
>15|NA|TRBJ1-3|TRBV12-3/TRBV12-4|NA
TGTGCCAGCAGACACCTAATCCGGTTTGGAAACACCATATATTTT
CASRHLIRFGNTIYF
>15|TRBD1|TRBJ1-5|TRBV3-1|NA
TGTGCCAGCAGCCACCCCCGGGACAGACATCAGCCCCAGCATTTT
CASSHPRDRHQPQHF
>13|NA|TRBJ2-5|TRBV25-1|once
TGTGCCAGCAGTGATAACCAGCAAGAGACCCAGTACTTC
CASSDNQQETQYF
>17|NA|TRBJ1-1|TRBV19|once
TGTGCCAGTACCGAGATGGGGCTCGGGGGTGTGAACACTGAAGCTTTCTTT
CASTEMGLGGVNTEAFF
>14|TRBD2|TRBJ2-7|TRBV2|NA
TGTGCCAGCAGGGAGCGGGGGGCACCCTACGAGCAGTACTTC
CASRERGAPYEQYF
>15|NA|TRBJ2-1|TRBV28|NA
TGTGCCAGCAGTTTGGCAGGGGCAGGCTACAATGAGCAGTTCTTC
CASSLAGAGYNEQFF
>12|NA|TRBJ2-7|TRBV7-8|NA
TGTGCCAGCAGCTTATTCCGCCACGAGCAGTACTTC
CASSLFRHEQYF